This is a list of T cell receptor beta chains from one sample in a study of blood T cell repertoires in COVID-19. The data were produced by immunoSEQ multiplex PCR, yet TCRdb's version contains in-frame clones alone and is incomplete. In the table there are 350,000 to 400,000 clones, approximately 88% of which are singletons. The sequenced sample was PBMCs or T cells enriched from blood (not recorded which). All receptors derive from a woman aged 30 to 39 with acute COVID-19. Each CDR3 is given with its conserved first and last residue. A D gene is named only where the DNA matches it firmly. Some rows mark clone size as missing; the rest say once, few, many or name a class of expanded clone.

>TRBV7-9|-|13|TRBD2|TRBJ2-1
CASSERGGDEQFF
TGTGCCAGCAGCGAGCGGGGAGGCGATGAGCAGTTCTTC
>TRBV7-2|-|15|-|TRBJ1-1
CASSLSRAMNTEAFF
TGTGCCAGCAGCTTAAGCAGGGCAATGAACACTGAAGCTTTCTTT
>TRBV5-1|-|15|TRBD2|TRBJ2-7
CASSPGTSSSGEQYF
TGCGCCAGCAGCCCCGGGACTAGCTCGTCCGGCGAGCAGTACTTC
>TRBV28|-|14|TRBD1|TRBJ2-7
CASSAPGTGLGQYF
TGTGCCAGCAGCGCCCCGGGGACAGGTCTGGGGCAGTACTTC
>TRBV9|-|14|TRBD1|TRBJ2-7
CASSPRDSPYEQYF
TGTGCCAGCAGCCCCAGGGACAGCCCCTACGAGCAGTACTTC
>TRBV6-5|once|15|TRBD1|TRBJ1-6
CASSYSGGGNSPLHF
TGTGCCAGCAGTTACTCAGGGGGCGGTAATTCACCCCTCCACTTT
>TRBV5-1|-|14|-|TRBJ1-5
CASSPDSPNQPQHF
TGCGCCAGCAGCCCGGACAGTCCCAATCAGCCCCAGCATTTT
>TRBV27|-|14|-|TRBJ1-1
CASSLWAMNTEAFF
TGTGCCAGCAGTTTATGGGCTATGAACACTGAAGCTTTCTTT
>TRBV5-1|-|16|-|TRBJ2-5
CASSPRGGLGQETQYF
TGCGCCAGCAGCCCCAGGGGTGGGTTAGGCCAAGAGACCCAGTACTTC
>TRBV7-2|once|16|-|TRBJ1-6
CASSFSPGSGESPLHF
TGTGCCAGCAGCTTTAGTCCCGGGTCGGGAGAATCACCCCTCCACTTT
>TRBV29-1|-|12|-|TRBJ2-7
CSVTRSLGEQYF
TGCAGCGTTACACGGAGCCTTGGCGAGCAGTACTTC
>TRBV2|-|13|-|TRBJ1-1
CASTRKTGTEAFF
TGTGCCAGCACCCGAAAGACGGGAACTGAAGCTTTCTTT
>TRBV10-3|-|14|-|TRBJ2-1
CAISDVGTYNEQFF
TGTGCCATCAGTGATGTCGGGACTTACAATGAGCAGTTCTTC
>TRBV19|once|14|-|TRBJ1-4
CASRDSLFTEKLFF
TGTGCCAGTAGGGACAGCCTATTTACTGAAAAACTGTTTTTT
>TRBV5-1|-|14|-|TRBJ1-1
CASSLVGVGTEAFF
TGCGCCAGCAGCTTGGTCGGGGTTGGGACTGAAGCTTTCTTT
>TRBV18|-|14|-|TRBJ1-1
CASSPQGQNTEAFF
TGTGCCAGCTCACCACAGGGACAGAACACTGAAGCTTTCTTT
>TRBV19|-|14|-|TRBJ1-1
CASNGHRPNTEAFF
TGTGCCAGTAACGGACACCGCCCGAACACTGAAGCTTTCTTT
>TRBV6-5|once|12|-|TRBJ2-2
CASRKQTGELFF
TGTGCCAGCAGGAAGCAAACCGGGGAGCTGTTTTTT